The 32 T cell receptor beta chains listed next were all sequenced from one sample in a study of T cell repertoires in cytomegalovirus infection (dated by TCRdb to the late 2010s). Sequencing was carried out with an Illumina HiSeq 1500. TCRdb reprocessed the public reads (quality trimming at Q25 with fastp, clone calling with MiXCR) and kept in-frame beta chains. CDR3 protein duplicates are merged, each entry listing the most common genes and DNA. The sample table holds 800,000 to 950,000 distinct CDR3 sequences, of which 30% to 35% were seen once. Jointly, the top ten make up 9.5% to 15% of the sample. In the paper's terms, the treatment or condition label means: in vitro stimulation with specific CMV peptide epitopes to enrich CMV-specific T cells. These receptors have no identified antigens. Sequencing used cultured CD8+ T cells from PBMCs, obtained from culture after CMV antigen stimulation. Source of these receptors: a human donor in good health (CMV status not recorded). Some clones in this sample may be carry-over from other donors' samples.

The CDR3 loop reads CASSFAGGGGPTDTQYF. The CDR3 DNA reads TGTGCCAGTAGTTTCGCAGGAGGTGGGGGGCCCACAGATACGCAGTATTTT. The chain uses TRBV19 and TRBJ2-3; D assignment may be TRBD1 or TRBD2 (6 bases each). V was trimmed by 5 bases and J by 2 bases, leaving 20 bases between them. This CDR3 has 17 residues. Germline V gene lookup returns CDR1 LNHDA and CDR2 SQIVND (reference sequence).

This clonotype has only a few counts. The rearrangement links TRBV29-1 to TRBJ2-1; the D call may be TRBD1 or TRBD2 (5 bases each). The germline V gene encodes CDR1 SQVTM and CDR2 ANQGSEA. Trimming took 3 bases from V and 6 from J, leaving 12 bases between them. This CDR3 is built from 13 residues. The CDR3 spells CSVDGGRINEQFF. The CDR3 nucleotides read TGCAGCGTTGATGGGGGACGGATCAATGAGCAGTTCTTC.

V gene TRBV28 combines with J gene TRBJ1-5, with D hard to call. Germline CDR1 and CDR2: MDHEN and SYDVKM. The CDR3 has 14 residues. V lost 8 bases to trimming and J lost 3 bases, with 14 bases between them. CDR3: CASRGDTLNQPQHF. In DNA, the CDR3 is TGTGCCAGCCGTGGTGACACGCTCAATCAGCCCCAGCATTTT.

This clonotype was seen a handful of times. The chain links TRBV7-9 to TRBJ2-1; D possibly corresponds to TRBD1 (6 bases). Trimming shortened V by 4 bases and J by 1 base, and 14 bases separated the two germline ends. Germline assignment: CDR1 SEHNR and CDR2 FQNEAQ (reference sequence). This CDR3 comprises 16 residues. The CDR3 sequence is CASSSPQGGSYNEQFF. The DNA of the CDR3 is TGTGCCAGCAGCTCTCCCCAAGGGGGTTCCTACAATGAGCAGTTCTTC.

The chain couples TRBV6-5 to TRBJ2-2, with no clear D. The CDR3 length is 18 residues. Germline V gene data show CDR1 as MNHEY and CDR2 as SVGAGI. Trimming left V 0 bases short and J 1 base short, with 15 bases between. In DNA form, the CDR3 reads TGTGCCAGCAGTTACTCGTTATCGGGCTACTTGAACACCGGGGAGCTGTTTTTT. Its protein is CASSYSLSGYLNTGELFF.

About this clonotype: One end of the junction is discordant with germline, which a read error may explain. The V gene is TRBV14, the J gene TRBJ2-1, with D perhaps matching TRBD1 (5 bases). Germline V CDR1 and CDR2: SGHDN, FVKESK. The CDR3 runs 15 residues. CDR3 in amino acids: CVSSIKAQGTNEQFF. CDR3 nucleotides: TGTGTCAGCAGCATAAAGGCGCAGGGAACAAATGAGCAGTTCTTC.

The gene calls are TRBV28 and TRBJ1-3, with TRBD1 matching 7 bases. The V segment lost 6 bases and the J segment 3 bases; nucleotides outside the gene matches: 8. The CDR3 is 15 residues long. The germline V gene encodes CDR1 MDHEN and CDR2 SYDVKM. The CDR3 bases are TGTGCCAGCAGCCCCGGGACAGACCTTGGAAACACCATATATTTT. This gives the protein CASSPGTDLGNTIYF.

This chain links TRBV19 with TRBJ1-1, with D possibly matching TRBD1 (5 bases). Germline CDR1 and CDR2: LNHDA and SQIVND (reference sequence). The CDR3 is 13 amino acids. Trimming shortened V by 5 bases and J by 4 bases, and 11 bases separated the two germline ends. The CDR3 coding sequence is TGTGCCAGTAGTCCCATTGGGACCACTGAAGCTTTCTTT. Its translation: CASSPIGTTEAFF. The full variable domain, with the rest looked up from reference TRBV19 and TRBJ1-1, is DGGITQSPKYLFRKEGQNVTLSCEQNLNHDAMYWYRQDPGQGLRLIYYSQIVNDFQKGDIAEGYSVSREKKESFPLTVTSAQKNPTAFYLCASSPIGTTEAFFGQGTRLTVV.

The chain links TRBV5-4 to TRBJ1-2; D perhaps matches TRBD1 (5 bases). Germline V gives CDR1 SGHNT, CDR2 YYREEE (reference sequence). V was cut by 5 bases and J by 0 bases, with 14 bases left in between. This CDR3 is 15 amino acids long. The DNA of the CDR3 is TGTGCCAGCAGGGGGGAGACAGCTCCTAACTATGGCTACACCTTC. This gives the protein CASRGETAPNYGYTF.

Ten or more counts support this clonotype. The gene calls are TRBV7-9 and TRBJ1-6, with 7 bases identical to TRBD1. V dropped 1 base and J dropped 6; count of bases not matched to a gene: 3. The germline gives CDR1 SEHNR, CDR2 FQNEAQ (reference sequence). The CDR3 sequence is 15 residues long. The CDR3 coding sequence is TGTGCCAGCAGCTTAGACGGGACAGTTAATTCACCCCTCCACTTT. Amino acid sequence: CASSLDGTVNSPLHF.

Here the CDR3 reads CSASRREADAYEQYF. The CDR3 DNA reads TGCAGTGCTTCCCGAAGAGAAGCGGACGCCTACGAGCAGTACTTC. V is TRBV20-1 and J is TRBJ2-7; D perhaps matches TRBD2 (5 bases). Germline loops: CDR1 DFQATT, CDR2 SNEGSKA (reference sequence). V was pared by 5 bases and J by 2 bases, with 19 bases between. This CDR3 is 15 amino acids long.

Regarding this clonotype: This may come from a read error, since a much larger clone is one base off. The gene calls are TRBV7-2 and TRBJ2-6, with D possibly called TRBD1 or TRBD2 (5 bases each). This CDR3 spans 15 amino acids. Germline V CDR1 and CDR2: SGHTA, FQGNSA. Here the CDR3 reads CVSRRDGSGANVLTF. CDR3 nucleotides: TGTGTCAGCAGAAGGGACGGCTCTGGGGCCAACGTCCTGACTTTC.

This clonotype was seen ten or more times. The chain carries TRBV6-2 or TRBV6-3 and TRBJ1-1; 7 nucleotides agree with TRBD1. Germline V CDR1 and CDR2: MNHEY, SVGEGT. V dropped 6 bases and J dropped 5; count of bases not matched to a gene: 12. This CDR3 has 15 amino acids. This CDR3 reads CASREDRVDRTEAFF. CDR3 DNA: TGTGCCAGCAGGGAAGACAGGGTAGATCGGACTGAAGCTTTCTTT.

V usage is TRBV10-3 and J usage is TRBJ1-1; D possibly corresponds to TRBD1 (6 bases). Germline CDR1 reads ENHRY; CDR2 reads SYGVKD. The ends were cut back, 6 bases at V and 8 bases at J, with 10 bases in the middle. The CDR3 covers 11 residues. The CDR3 loop reads CAIRADREAFF. The CDR3 DNA follows: TGTGCCATCAGAGCTGACAGGGAAGCTTTCTTT.

The chain joins TRBV7-9 to TRBJ2-7; the D is unclear. V dropped 1 base and J dropped 5 bases, with 9 bases sitting between them. Germline lookup yields CDR1 SEHNR and CDR2 FQNEAQ (reference sequence). The CDR3 spans 13 residues. The CDR3 spells CASSLEGSHEQYF. In nucleotides, the CDR3 is TGTGCCAGCAGCTTAGAGGGTTCCCACGAGCAGTACTTC.

In DNA, the CDR3 is TGTGCCAGCAGTAGACAGGGGTCGATCCAGCCCCAGCATTTT. Translated: CASSRQGSIQPQHF. The J gene is TRBJ1-5, the V gene TRBV27; 8 bases are a match to TRBD1. The V gene's germline CDR1 is MNHEY and CDR2 SMNVEV (reference sequence). This CDR3 spans 14 amino acids. Trimming removed 5 bases from V and 7 bases from J; junction bases left unmatched: 7.

The table lists this clonotype with a few counts. The chain has TRBV7-6 and TRBJ1-2; TRBD1 aligns across 7 bases. The CDR3 consists of 13 residues. Trimming at V came to 1 base and at J to 7 bases, leaving 3 bases not matched to a gene. The germline V gene encodes CDR1 SGHVS and CDR2 FNYEAQ. The CDR3 sequence is CASSLVGGFGYTF. The CDR3, as DNA: TGTGCCAGCAGCTTAGTAGGGGGCTTTGGCTACACCTTC.

This clonotype was seen many times. The chain is built from TRBV12-3 or TRBV12-4 and TRBJ1-2, with TRBD1 matching over 7 bases. J gave up 0 bases and V 5 bases, and 3 bases lay outside the gene matches. This CDR3 is built from 14 residues. In DNA form, the CDR3 reads TGTGCCAGCAGTAGAGGACAGGCTAACTATGGCTACACCTTC. It codes for CASSRGQANYGYTF.

This clonotype was picked up a small number of times. The rearrangement joins TRBV12-3 or TRBV12-4 to TRBJ2-7; the match to TRBD1 covers 9 bases. The V and J ends lost 3 bases and 6 bases, in that order; junction bases with no gene match: 3. The CDR3 extends over 13 amino acids. Written as DNA, the CDR3 is TGTGCCAGCAGTTTCGGACAGGGGACCGAGCAGTACGTC. It is translated as CASSFGQGTEQYV.

On this clonotype itself: Relative to the germline gene, one junction end is altered; a read error may explain this. The CDR3 region has the DNA TGTGCCAACAGCCCCGTGGCGGGAGGAGAGACCCAGTACTTC. Encoded protein: CANSPVAGGETQYF. This chain links TRBV7-9 with TRBJ2-5; 8 positions agree with TRBD2. CDR3 length equals 14 residues. Germline CDR1 and CDR2: SEHNR and FQNEAQ (reference sequence).

The rearrangement joins TRBV7-9 to TRBJ1-2; D might be TRBD1 (6 bases). Trimming took 2 bases from V and 0 from J, leaving 13 bases between them. The CDR3 extends over 16 amino acids. CDR1 and CDR2 from the germline V gene are SEHNR and FQNEAQ (reference sequence). CDR3 sequence: CASSLPTGPANYGYTF. CDR3 bases: TGTGCCAGCAGCTTACCAACAGGGCCCGCTAACTATGGCTACACCTTC.

The chain couples TRBV27 to TRBJ1-5, with D uncertain. V lost 3 bases and J 9 bases, leaving 18 bases between the germline ends. This CDR3 has 15 amino acids. Germline lookup yields CDR1 MNHEY and CDR2 SMNVEV (reference sequence). The CDR3: CASSLSPGSGGPQHF. The DNA of the CDR3 is TGTGCCAGCAGTTTGAGCCCGGGCTCTGGAGGGCCCCAGCATTTT.

This clonotype was seen only a few times. V gene TRBV7-4 combines with J gene TRBJ2-7, with 8 bases lining up with TRBD2. The germline V gene has CDR1 SGHVT and CDR2 SQSDAQ. This CDR3 spans 16 amino acids. The V and J ends lost 5 bases and 0 bases, in that order; junction bases with no gene match: 9. The CDR3 sequence: CASSPPAGEHSYEQYF. CDR3 nucleotide sequence: TGTGCCAGCAGCCCTCCAGCGGGGGAACACTCCTACGAGCAGTACTTC.

This clonotype showed up many times. This chain connects TRBV7-6 to TRBJ1-6, with 8 bases identical to TRBD1. The CDR3 covers 17 residues. Germline values: CDR1 SGHVS, CDR2 FNYEAQ. The junction had 7 bases not matched to a gene; V was cut back by 1 base and J by 5 bases. The CDR3 nucleotides are TGTGCCAGCAGCTTAGGCCGGGACAGGATAGATAATTCACCCCTCCACTTT. This sequence encodes CASSLGRDRIDNSPLHF.

This clonotype was detected only a few times. The J gene is TRBJ2-3, the V gene TRBV15, with 8 bases lining up with TRBD1. J was trimmed by 0 bases and V by 4 bases; bases with no gene match: 15. The CDR3 is 19 amino acids. In germline, CDR1 is LNHNV, CDR2 YYDKDF (reference sequence). CDR3 nucleotide sequence: TGTGCCACCAGCAACCTATCTTACAGGGGGGCTACTAGCACAGATACGCAGTATTTT. Translated, it gives CATSNLSYRGATSTDTQYF.

The sample holds many counts of this clonotype. The V gene is TRBV19, the J gene TRBJ1-1, with D uncertain. CDR1 and CDR2 (germline): LNHDA, SQIVND (reference sequence). V was pared by 3 bases and J by 10 bases, with 9 bases between. The CDR3 length is 11 residues. In DNA form, the CDR3 reads TGTGCCAGTAGTATCGGAGTGGGAGCTTTCTTT. This sequence encodes CASSIGVGAFF.

The V gene is TRBV15, the J gene TRBJ1-1, with D perhaps matching TRBD1 (5 bases). The germline V gene encodes CDR1 LNHNV and CDR2 YYDKDF (reference sequence). This CDR3 is 13 amino acids long. Deletions cut 3 bases from V and 5 bases from J, with 10 bases between. The CDR3 sequence is CATSSAAGTEAFF. CDR3 nucleotides: TGTGCCACCAGCAGTGCAGCAGGGACTGAAGCTTTCTTT.

This chain connects TRBV27 to TRBJ2-3; 9 bases are shared with TRBD1. The ends lost 5 bases at V and 5 bases at J; junction bases unmatched: 14. Germline V gene data show CDR1 as MNHEY and CDR2 as SMNVEV (reference sequence). CDR3 size: 17 residues. CDR3 sequence reads: CASSQLPGQGLGDTQYF. In DNA form, the CDR3 reads TGTGCCAGCAGTCAACTGCCGGGACAGGGATTAGGAGATACGCAGTATTTT.

This clonotype was seen many times. The chain uses TRBV6-5 and TRBJ2-5, with D possibly TRBD2 on 6 matching bases. V was cut by 5 bases and J by 4 bases, with 11 bases left in between. The CDR3 has 13 amino acids. CDR1 and CDR2 (germline): MNHEY, SVGAGI. The DNA of the CDR3 is TGTGCCAGCAGTCAAGGGAGGAGAGAGACCCAGTACTTC. Translating it yields CASSQGRRETQYF.

This clonotype was observed a handful of times. The chain uses TRBV6-2 or TRBV6-3 and TRBJ2-5; D may match TRBD1 or TRBD2 (5 bases each). The V and J ends lost 6 bases and 6 bases respectively, with 14 bases between them. This CDR3 has 13 residues. Germline V gene data show CDR1 as MNHEY and CDR2 as SVGEGT. CDR3 sequence: CASSPDRGQTQYF. CDR3 nucleotides: TGTGCCAGCAGCCCCGACAGAGGGCAGACCCAGTACTTC.

This clonotype has ten or more counts. The CDR3 reads CASRPKRGSSYEQYF. The CDR3 region has the DNA TGTGCCAGCAGACCCAAGCGGGGGAGCTCCTACGAGCAGTACTTC. The V gene is TRBV6-1, the J gene TRBJ2-7, with TRBD2 matching over 8 bases. V shed 6 bases, J shed 0 bases, and the junction held 7 bases outside the gene matches. Germline V gene sequence: CDR1 MNHNS, CDR2 SASEGT. The CDR3 covers 15 residues.

The chain recombines TRBV7-9 with TRBJ2-3, with D perhaps TRBD1 (5 bases). The germline V gene has CDR1 SEHNR and CDR2 FQNEAQ (reference sequence). V lost 2 bases and J lost 0, with 9 bases in between. The CDR3 is 15 residues long. The DNA for the CDR3 is TGTGCCAGCAGCTTACCGACAGAGAGCACAGATACGCAGTATTTT. Translating it yields CASSLPTESTDTQYF.